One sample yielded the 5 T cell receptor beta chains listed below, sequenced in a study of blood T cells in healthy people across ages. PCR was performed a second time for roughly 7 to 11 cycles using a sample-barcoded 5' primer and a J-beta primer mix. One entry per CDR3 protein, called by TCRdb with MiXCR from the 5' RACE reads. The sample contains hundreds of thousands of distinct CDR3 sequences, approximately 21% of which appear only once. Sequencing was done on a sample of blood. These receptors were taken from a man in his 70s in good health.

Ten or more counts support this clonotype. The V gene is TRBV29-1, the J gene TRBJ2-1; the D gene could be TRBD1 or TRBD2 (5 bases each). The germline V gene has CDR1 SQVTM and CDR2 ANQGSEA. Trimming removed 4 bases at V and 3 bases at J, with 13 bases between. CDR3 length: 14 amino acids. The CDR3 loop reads CSVVQGDGYNEQFF. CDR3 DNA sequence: TGCAGCGTTGTGCAGGGAGATGGCTACAATGAGCAGTTCTTC.

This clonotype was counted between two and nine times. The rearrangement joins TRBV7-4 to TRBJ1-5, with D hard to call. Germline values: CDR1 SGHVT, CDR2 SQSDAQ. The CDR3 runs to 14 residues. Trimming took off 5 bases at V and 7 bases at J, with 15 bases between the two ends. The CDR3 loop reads CASSPLDTGQPQHF. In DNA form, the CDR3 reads TGTGCCAGCAGCCCCCTTGACACGGGGCAGCCCCAGCATTTT.

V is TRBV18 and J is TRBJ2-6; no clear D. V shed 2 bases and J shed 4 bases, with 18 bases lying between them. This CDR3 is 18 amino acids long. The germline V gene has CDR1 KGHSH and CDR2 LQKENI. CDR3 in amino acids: CASSPSSTGVNGANVLTF. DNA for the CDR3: TGTGCCAGCTCACCATCTTCGACTGGGGTGAACGGGGCCAACGTCCTGACTTTC.

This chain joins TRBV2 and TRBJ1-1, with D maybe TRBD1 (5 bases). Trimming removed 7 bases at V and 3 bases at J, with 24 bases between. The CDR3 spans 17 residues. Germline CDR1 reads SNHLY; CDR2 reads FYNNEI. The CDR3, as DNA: TGTGCCAGCATTAAACAGGCCGCTGGGGGGTGGGACACTGAAGCTTTCTTT. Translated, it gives CASIKQAAGGWDTEAFF.

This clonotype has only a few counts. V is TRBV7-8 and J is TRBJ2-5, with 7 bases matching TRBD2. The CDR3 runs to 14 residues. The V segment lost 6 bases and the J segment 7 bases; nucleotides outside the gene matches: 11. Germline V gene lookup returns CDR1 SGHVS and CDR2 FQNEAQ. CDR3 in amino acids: CASSSTTSVGTQYF. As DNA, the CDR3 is TGTGCCAGCAGTTCGACTACTAGCGTAGGGACCCAGTACTTC.